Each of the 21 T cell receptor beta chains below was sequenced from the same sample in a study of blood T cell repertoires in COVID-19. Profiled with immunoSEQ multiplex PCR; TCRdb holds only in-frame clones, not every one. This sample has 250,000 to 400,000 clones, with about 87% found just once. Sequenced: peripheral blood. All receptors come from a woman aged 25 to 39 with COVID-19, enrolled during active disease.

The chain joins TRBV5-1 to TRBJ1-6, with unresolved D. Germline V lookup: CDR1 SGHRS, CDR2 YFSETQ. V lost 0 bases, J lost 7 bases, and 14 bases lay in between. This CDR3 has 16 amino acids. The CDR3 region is CASSLGGVRRNSPLHF. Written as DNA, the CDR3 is TGCGCCAGCAGCTTGGGCGGGGTTCGGAGGAATTCACCCCTCCACTTT.

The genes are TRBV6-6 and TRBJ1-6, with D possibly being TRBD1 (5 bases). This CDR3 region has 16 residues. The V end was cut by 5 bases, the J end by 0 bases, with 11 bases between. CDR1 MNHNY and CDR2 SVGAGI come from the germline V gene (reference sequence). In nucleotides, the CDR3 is TGTGCCAGCAGTCGACAGTCCAGCTCCTATAATTCACCCCTCCACTTT. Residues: CASSRQSSSYNSPLHF.

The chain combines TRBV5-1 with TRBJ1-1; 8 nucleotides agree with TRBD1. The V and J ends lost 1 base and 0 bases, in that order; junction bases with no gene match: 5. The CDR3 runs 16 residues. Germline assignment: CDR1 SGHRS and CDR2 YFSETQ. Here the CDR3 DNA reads TGCGCCAGCAGCTTGAACGGACAGGGATTGAACACTGAAGCTTTCTTT. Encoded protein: CASSLNGQGLNTEAFF.

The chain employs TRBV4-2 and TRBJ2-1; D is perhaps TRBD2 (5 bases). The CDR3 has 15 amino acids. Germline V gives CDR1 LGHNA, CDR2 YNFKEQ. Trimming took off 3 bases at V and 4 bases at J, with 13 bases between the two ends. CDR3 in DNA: TGTGCCAGCAGCCAGGACTGGAGAGTATACAATGAGCAGTTCTTC. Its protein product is CASSQDWRVYNEQFF.

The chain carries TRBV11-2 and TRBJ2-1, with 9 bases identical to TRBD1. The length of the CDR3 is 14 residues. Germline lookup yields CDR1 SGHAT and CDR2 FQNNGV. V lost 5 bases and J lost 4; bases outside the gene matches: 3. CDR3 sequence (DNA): TGTGCCAGCAGCGAGGGGACAGGGTACAATGAGCAGTTCTTC. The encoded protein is CASSEGTGYNEQFF. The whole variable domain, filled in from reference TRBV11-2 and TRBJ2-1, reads EAGVAQSPRYKIIEKRQSVAFWCNPISGHATLYWYQQILGQGPKLLIQFQNNGVVDDSQLPKDRFSAERLKGVDSTLKIQPAKLEDSAVYLCASSEGTGYNEQFFGPGTRLTVL.

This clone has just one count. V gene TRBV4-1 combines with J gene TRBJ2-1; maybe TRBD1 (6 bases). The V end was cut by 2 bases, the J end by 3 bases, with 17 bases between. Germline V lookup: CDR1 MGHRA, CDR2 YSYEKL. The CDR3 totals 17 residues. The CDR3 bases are TGCGCCAGCAGCCAATTAAGGACAGTATTATTCTACAATGAGCAGTTCTTC. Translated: CASSQLRTVLFYNEQFF.

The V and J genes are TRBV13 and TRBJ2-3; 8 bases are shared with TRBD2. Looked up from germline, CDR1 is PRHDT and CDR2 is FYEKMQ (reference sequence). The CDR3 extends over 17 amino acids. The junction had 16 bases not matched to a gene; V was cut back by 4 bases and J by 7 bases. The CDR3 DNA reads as TGTGCCAGCAGCTCTAGGGTCCGGGAAGCGGGGGAGAATACGCAGTATTTT. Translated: CASSSRVREAGENTQYF.

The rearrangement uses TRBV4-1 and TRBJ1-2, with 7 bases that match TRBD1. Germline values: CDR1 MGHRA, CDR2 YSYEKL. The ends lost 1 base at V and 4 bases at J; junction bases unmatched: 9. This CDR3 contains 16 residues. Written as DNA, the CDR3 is TGCGCCAGCAGCCAAGTCGGGTTGGGGGACAGCTATGGCTACACCTTC. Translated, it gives CASSQVGLGDSYGYTF.

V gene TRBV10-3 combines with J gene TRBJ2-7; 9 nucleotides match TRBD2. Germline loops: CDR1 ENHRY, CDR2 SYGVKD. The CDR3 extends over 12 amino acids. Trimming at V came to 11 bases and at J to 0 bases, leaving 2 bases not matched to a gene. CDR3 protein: CAGGGGSYEQYF. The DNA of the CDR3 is TGTGCCGGCGGGGGGGGCTCCTACGAGCAGTACTTC.

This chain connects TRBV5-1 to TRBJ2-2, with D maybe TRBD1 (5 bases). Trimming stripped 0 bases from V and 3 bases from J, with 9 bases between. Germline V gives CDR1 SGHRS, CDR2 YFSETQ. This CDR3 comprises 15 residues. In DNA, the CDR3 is TGCGCCAGCAGCTTGGGGCCAGGGTACACCGGGGAGCTGTTTTTT. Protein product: CASSLGPGYTGELFF.

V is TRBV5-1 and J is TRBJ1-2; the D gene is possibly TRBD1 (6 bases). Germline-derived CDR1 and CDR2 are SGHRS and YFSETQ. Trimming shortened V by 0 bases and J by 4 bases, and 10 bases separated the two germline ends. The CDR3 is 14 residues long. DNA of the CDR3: TGCGCCAGCAGCTTGGGGGACACAATCTATGGCTACACCTTC. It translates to CASSLGDTIYGYTF.

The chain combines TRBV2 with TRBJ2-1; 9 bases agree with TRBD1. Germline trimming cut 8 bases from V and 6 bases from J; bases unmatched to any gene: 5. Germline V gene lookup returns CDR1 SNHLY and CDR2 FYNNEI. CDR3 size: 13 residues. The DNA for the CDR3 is TGTGCCAGCGGCCAGGACAGGGGCAATGAGCAGTTCTTC. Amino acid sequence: CASGQDRGNEQFF.

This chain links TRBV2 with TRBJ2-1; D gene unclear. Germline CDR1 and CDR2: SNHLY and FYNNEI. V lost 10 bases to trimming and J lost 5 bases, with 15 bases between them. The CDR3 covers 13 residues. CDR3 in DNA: TGTGCCAACCAGAGGATAGATAACAATGAGCAGTTCTTC. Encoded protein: CANQRIDNNEQFF.

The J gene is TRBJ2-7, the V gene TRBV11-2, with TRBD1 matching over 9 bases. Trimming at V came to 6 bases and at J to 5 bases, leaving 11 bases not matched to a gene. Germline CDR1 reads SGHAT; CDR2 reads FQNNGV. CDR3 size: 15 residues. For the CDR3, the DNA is TGTGCCAGCAGTCACACCCGACAGGGGGTAGACGAGCAGTACTTC. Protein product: CASSHTRQGVDEQYF.

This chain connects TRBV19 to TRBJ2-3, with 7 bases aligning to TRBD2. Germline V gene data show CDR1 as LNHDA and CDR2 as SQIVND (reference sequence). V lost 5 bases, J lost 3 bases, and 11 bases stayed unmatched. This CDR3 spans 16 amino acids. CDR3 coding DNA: TGTGCCAGTAGTCCTCTTGGGCTAGCGGTAACAGATACGCAGTATTTT. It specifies CASSPLGLAVTDTQYF.

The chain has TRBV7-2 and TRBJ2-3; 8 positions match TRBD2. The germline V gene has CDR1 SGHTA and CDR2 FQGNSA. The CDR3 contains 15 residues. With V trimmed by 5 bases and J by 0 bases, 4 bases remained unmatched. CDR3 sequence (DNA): TGTGCCAGCAGCATCAGCGGGGGAAGCACAGATACGCAGTATTTT. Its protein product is CASSISGGSTDTQYF.

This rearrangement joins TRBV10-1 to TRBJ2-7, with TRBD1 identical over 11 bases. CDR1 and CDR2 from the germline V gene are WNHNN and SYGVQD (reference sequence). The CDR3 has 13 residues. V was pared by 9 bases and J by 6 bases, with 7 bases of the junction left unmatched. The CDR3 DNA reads TGCGCCAGGAAGGGAGGGACAGGGGGCGAGCAGTACTTC. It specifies CARKGGTGGEQYF.

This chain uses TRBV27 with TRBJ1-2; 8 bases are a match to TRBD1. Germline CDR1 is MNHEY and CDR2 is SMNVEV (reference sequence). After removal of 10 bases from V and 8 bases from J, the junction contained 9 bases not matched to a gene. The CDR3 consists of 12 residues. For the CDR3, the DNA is TGTGCCACGTCGCAGGGGGCGGGAGGCTACACCTTC. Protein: CATSQGAGGYTF.

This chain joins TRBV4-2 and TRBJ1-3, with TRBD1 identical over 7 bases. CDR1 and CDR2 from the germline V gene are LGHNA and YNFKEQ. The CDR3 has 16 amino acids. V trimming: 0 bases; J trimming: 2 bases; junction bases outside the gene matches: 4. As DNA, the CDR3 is TGTGCCAGCAGCCAAGAGGTAACAGGGGCTGGAAACACCATATATTTT. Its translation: CASSQEVTGAGNTIYF.

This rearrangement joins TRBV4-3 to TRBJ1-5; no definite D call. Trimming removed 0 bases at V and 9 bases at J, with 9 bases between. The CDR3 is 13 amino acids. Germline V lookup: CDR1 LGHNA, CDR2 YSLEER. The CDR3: CASSQDLSGPQHF. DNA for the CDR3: TGCGCCAGCAGCCAAGATCTATCGGGGCCCCAGCATTTT.

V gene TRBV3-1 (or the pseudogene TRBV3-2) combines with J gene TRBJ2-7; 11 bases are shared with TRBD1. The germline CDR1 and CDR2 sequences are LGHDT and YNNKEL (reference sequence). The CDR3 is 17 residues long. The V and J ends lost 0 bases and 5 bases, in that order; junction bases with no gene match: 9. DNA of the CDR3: TGTGCCAGCAGCCAAGACCCGCCGCGGACAGGGGGCGACGAGCAGTACTTC. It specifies CASSQDPPRTGGDEQYF.